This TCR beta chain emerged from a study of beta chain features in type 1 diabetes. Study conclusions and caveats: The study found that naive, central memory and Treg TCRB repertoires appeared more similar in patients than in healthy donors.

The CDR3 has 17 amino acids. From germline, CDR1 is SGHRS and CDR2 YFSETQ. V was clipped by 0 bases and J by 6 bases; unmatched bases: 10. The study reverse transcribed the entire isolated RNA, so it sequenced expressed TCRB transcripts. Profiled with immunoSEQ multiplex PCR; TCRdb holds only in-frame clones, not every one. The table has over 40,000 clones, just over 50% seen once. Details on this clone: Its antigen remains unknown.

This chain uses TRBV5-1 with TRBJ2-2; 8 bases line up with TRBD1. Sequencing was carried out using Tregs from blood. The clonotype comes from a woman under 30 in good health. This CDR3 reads CASSLAQGANRAGELFF. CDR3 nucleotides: TGCGCCAGCAGCTTGGCCCAGGGGGCTAATCGGGCCGGGGAGCTGTTTTTT.